One sample yielded the 3 T cell receptor beta chains listed below, sequenced in a study of blood T cell repertoires in COVID-19. This table comes from immunoSEQ multiplex PCR, and its TCRdb copy is limited to in-frame clones, with some not included. In the table there are approximately 260,000 clones, 75% to 90% of which are singletons. Sequences were obtained from peripheral blood. All receptors come from a man aged 55 to 70 who had recovered from COVID-19.

At least ten counts were recorded for this clone. This sequence joins TRBV3-1 (or the pseudogene TRBV3-2) and TRBJ1-3; 7 bases map to TRBD1. Germline V gene lookup returns CDR1 LGHDT and CDR2 YNNKEL (reference sequence). The CDR3 runs 14 residues. The junction had 7 bases not matched to a gene; V was cut back by 4 bases and J by 7 bases. The CDR3 DNA reads TGTGCCAGCAGCCCAAATGACAGGGTCAACACCATATATTTT. Its protein product is CASSPNDRVNTIYF.

V usage is TRBV2 and J usage is TRBJ1-1; a weak D match, TRBD1 (6 bases). V gave up 6 bases and J gave up 0 bases, with 11 bases separating them. The germline gives CDR1 SNHLY, CDR2 FYNNEI. This CDR3 is 14 amino acids long. The CDR3 DNA reads as TGTGCCAGCAGAAGGGACACAGTGAACACTGAAGCTTTCTTT. This sequence encodes CASRRDTVNTEAFF.

The V and J genes are TRBV10-3 and TRBJ1-6, with 9 bases aligning to TRBD1. There are 15 residues in the CDR3. The germline gives CDR1 ENHRY, CDR2 SYGVKD. With 3 bases clipped from V and 10 bases from J, the junction kept 7 bases outside the gene matches. The CDR3 here is CAISESGQGRSPLHF. The CDR3 DNA reads TGTGCCATCAGTGAATCAGGACAGGGGCGCTCACCCCTCCACTTT.